This T cell receptor beta chain was obtained from a study of CD8 T cells in ankylosing spondylitis. Notes on the study in general: In ankylosing spondylitis patients, matched synovial fluid reportedly showed significant enrichment of disease-linked clones. Ankylosing spondylitis blood seemed to carry a telltale TCR beta motif made of about 8 highly homologous variants.

As for this clonotype: Its antigen is still unknown.

V lost 2 bases to trimming and J lost 2 bases, with 15 bases between them. CDR1 and CDR2 from the germline V gene are MNHEY and SMNVEV (reference sequence). This CDR3 has 16 amino acids. Making the TCR beta libraries involved quantitative 5'-RACE with molecular barcodes. TCRdb reprocessed the 5' RACE reads via MiXCR and lists one record per CDR3 protein. The table lists over 150,000 distinct CDR3 sequences, about 18% of them singletons, with roughly 4% in the top ten. This TCR came from a male donor aged 5 to 30 with ankylosing spondylitis or in good health (not recorded which). The V and J genes are TRBV27 and TRBJ2-5; D might be TRBD2 (5 bases). Sequenced sample: blood, either unsorted or a sorted T cell fraction (not recorded which). This chain's CDR3 is CASSLTGWGKQETQYF. The CDR3 nucleotides are TGTGCCAGCAGTTTAACGGGGTGGGGTAAACAAGAGACCCAGTACTTC.